The next 5 T cell receptor beta chains were all read from a single sample in a study of blood T cell repertoires in COVID-19. Libraries were prepared by immunoSEQ multiplex PCR; TCRdb keeps only in-frame clonotypes and omits some of them. The sample carries 450,000 to 500,000 clones, approximately 85% recorded once. The specimen was peripheral blood. These receptors were taken from a human donor in a cohort sampled during active COVID-19.

The CDR3 reads CASSRTGGWDSPLHF. The CDR3 region has the DNA TGTGCCAGTAGTCGGACAGGGGGCTGGGATTCACCCCTCCACTTT. The V call is TRBV19, the J call TRBJ1-6; TRBD1 matches 11 bases. This CDR3 is 15 amino acids long. After removal of 5 bases from V and 8 bases from J, the junction contained 5 bases not matched to a gene. The germline V gene has CDR1 LNHDA and CDR2 SQIVND (reference sequence).

This chain uses TRBV28 with TRBJ1-5; D possibly corresponds to TRBD1 (5 bases). Germline CDR1 reads MDHEN; CDR2 reads SYDVKM. The CDR3 covers 13 residues. Trimming took 3 bases from V and 6 from J, leaving 9 bases between them. CDR3 bases: TGTGCCAGCAGTTTCTCAGGGTTTCAGCCCCAGCATTTT. Translation: CASSFSGFQPQHF.

This clone was detected many times. This chain links TRBV30 with TRBJ2-5, with 10 bases lining up with TRBD1. From germline, CDR1 is GTSNPN and CDR2 SVGIG (reference sequence). The CDR3 totals 16 residues. V lost 8 bases to trimming and J lost 4 bases; unmatched junction nucleotides: 16. The chain's CDR3 is CAGNLYQGQGIETQYF. CDR3 DNA: TGTGCCGGGAACCTGTACCAGGGACAGGGGATAGAGACCCAGTACTTC.

The V and J genes are TRBV3-1 (or the pseudogene TRBV3-2) and TRBJ2-2; no firm D call. The CDR3 runs to 14 residues. Deletions cut 2 bases from V and 4 bases from J, with 8 bases between. Germline loops: CDR1 LGHDT, CDR2 YNNKEL (reference sequence). CDR3 nucleotide sequence: TGTGCCAGCAGCCAACGGCGCGGCACCGGGGAGCTGTTTTTT. This codes for CASSQRRGTGELFF.

This clone appeared once. The chain has TRBV18 and TRBJ1-3, with D possibly being TRBD1 (5 bases). CDR3 length equals 15 residues. Germline V lookup: CDR1 KGHSH, CDR2 LQKENI. Deletions cut 6 bases from V and 7 bases from J, with 19 bases between. Here the CDR3 reads CASSRDLQGGNTIYF. For the CDR3, the DNA is TGTGCCAGCTCCCGTGACCTGCAGGGTGGTAACACCATATATTTT.